Shown below are 32 T cell receptor beta chains from a single sample sequenced in a study of T cell responses to AZD1222 COVID-19 vaccine. The table came from immunoSEQ multiplex PCR; TCRdb's copy has only in-frame clones and leaves some out. Of 150,000 to 200,000 clones in the sample, around 90% were seen once. The sample consisted of peripheral blood, taken 28 days after the second AZD1222 dose. These TCRs come from an adult who received the AZD1222 COVID-19 vaccine.

J is TRBJ2-1 and V is TRBV19; 11 bases agree with TRBD2. V lost 7 bases and J lost 4; bases outside the gene matches: 12. Germline loops: CDR1 LNHDA, CDR2 SQIVND (reference sequence). The CDR3 is 17 residues long. CDR3 amino acids: CASIPSATSGVYNEQFF. For the CDR3, the DNA is TGTGCCAGTATACCCTCTGCGACTAGCGGGGTGTACAATGAGCAGTTCTTC. The full variable domain, rest sourced from reference TRBV19 and TRBJ2-1, is DGGITQSPKYLFRKEGQNVTLSCEQNLNHDAMYWYRQDPGQGLRLIYYSQIVNDFQKGDIAEGYSVSREKKESFPLTVTSAQKNPTAFYLCASIPSATSGVYNEQFFGPGTRLTVL.

The V gene is TRBV5-1, the J gene TRBJ2-7; TRBD2 matches at 8 bases. CDR3 size: 14 residues. J lost 2 bases, V lost 4 bases, and 5 bases had no gene match. Germline CDR1 reads SGHRS; CDR2 reads YFSETQ. The CDR3, as DNA: TGCGCCAGCAGCCATGGACTAGCTGCCTACGAGCAGTACTTC. It encodes CASSHGLAAYEQYF.

V and J are TRBV24-1 and TRBJ1-2, with a tentative D call TRBD1 (6 bases). Trimming cost V 1 base and J 5 bases, with 10 bases left between them. CDR3 length: 14 residues. The V gene's germline CDR1 is KGHDR and CDR2 SFDVKD. The CDR3 spells CATSDFQGGYGYTF. CDR3 nucleotides: TGTGCCACCAGTGATTTCCAAGGGGGATATGGCTACACCTTC.

V gene TRBV19 combines with J gene TRBJ1-5, with 10 bases fitting TRBD1. Germline V gives CDR1 LNHDA, CDR2 SQIVND (reference sequence). There are 14 residues in the CDR3. After removal of 10 bases from V and 9 bases from J, the junction contained 12 bases not matched to a gene. CDR3 in DNA: TGTGCCACAGCAGGGGACAGGGGAGTGCGGCCCCAGCATTTT. This sequence encodes CATAGDRGVRPQHF.

This sequence joins TRBV30 and TRBJ2-7; D uncertain. The germline gives CDR1 GTSNPN, CDR2 SVGIG (reference sequence). This CDR3 has 11 residues. Trimming shortened V by 8 bases and J by 3 bases, and 11 bases separated the two germline ends. The CDR3 reads CAHSTLYEQYF. CDR3 nucleotides: TGTGCCCATTCGACACTCTACGAGCAGTACTTC.

This chain uses TRBV6-5 with TRBJ1-2; 7 bases map to TRBD1. The CDR3 runs to 13 residues. The J segment lost 8 bases and the V segment lost 6 bases, leaving 9 bases of the junction unmatched. Germline V gene data show CDR1 as MNHEY and CDR2 as SVGAGI. CDR3 sequence: CASSRQGRGGYTF. CDR3 DNA sequence: TGTGCCAGCAGCCGACAGGGAAGGGGCGGCTACACCTTC.

V and J are TRBV5-5 and TRBJ2-2; the D call may be TRBD1 or TRBD2 (5 bases each). V was shortened by 2 bases and J by 0 bases, with 11 bases between the two germline ends. Germline V gives CDR1 SGHKS, CDR2 YYEKEE (reference sequence). There are 16 residues in the CDR3. The CDR3 loop is CASSFRLGANTGELFF. CDR3 DNA sequence: TGTGCCAGCAGCTTCAGGTTGGGGGCGAACACCGGGGAGCTGTTTTTT.

The chain links TRBV27 to TRBJ2-1; D is unclear. V was clipped by 0 bases and J by 4 bases, with 7 bases between them. The CDR3 is made up of 14 amino acids. Germline CDR1 MNHEY, CDR2 SMNVEV (reference sequence). The chain's CDR3 is CASSLSLPYNEQFF. As DNA, the CDR3 is TGTGCCAGCAGTTTATCCCTCCCTTACAATGAGCAGTTCTTC.

V is TRBV18 and J is TRBJ1-3; D call uncertain. Trimming pared 3 bases from V and 0 bases from J, leaving 9 bases between. CDR1 and CDR2 (germline): KGHSH, LQKENI. The CDR3 covers 15 residues. The CDR3 loop is CASSPSGDSGNTIYF. The CDR3 DNA reads as TGTGCCAGCTCACCGTCAGGAGACTCTGGAAACACCATATATTTT.

The DNA of the CDR3 is TGTGCCAGCAGCGTGGGGACTAGCGGAGCTTACAATGAGCAGTTCTTC. As protein: CASSVGTSGAYNEQFF. The rearrangement links TRBV9 to TRBJ2-1; 11 bases match TRBD2. CDR3 length: 16 amino acids. Germline V gives CDR1 SGDLS, CDR2 YYNGEE. The ends lost 2 bases at V and 4 bases at J; junction bases unmatched: 5.

V gene TRBV9 combines with J gene TRBJ1-3, with 7 bases lining up with TRBD1. Germline assignment: CDR1 SGDLS and CDR2 YYNGEE. There are 15 residues in the CDR3. Trimming removed 0 bases from V and 6 bases from J; junction bases left unmatched: 6. The CDR3 DNA reads as TGTGCCAGCAGCGTAGCCAGCAGGGGGGCAAACACCATATATTTT. Protein product: CASSVASRGANTIYF.

This chain connects TRBV5-1 to TRBJ1-6; D is ambiguous. The CDR3 has 15 residues. Germline loops: CDR1 SGHRS, CDR2 YFSETQ. V was pared by 0 bases and J by 8 bases, with 12 bases between. The CDR3 sequence is CASSLALALYSPLHF. The CDR3, as DNA: TGCGCCAGCAGCTTGGCCTTGGCTTTGTATTCACCCCTCCACTTT.

The chain employs TRBV19 and TRBJ2-6; 7 nucleotides align to TRBD1. There are 16 residues in the CDR3. Per germline, CDR1 LNHDA and CDR2 SQIVND (reference sequence). With V trimmed by 3 bases and J by 4 bases, 6 bases remained unmatched. The CDR3 sequence is CASSIDRAPGANVLTF. The CDR3 nucleotides are TGTGCCAGTAGTATCGACAGGGCTCCCGGGGCCAACGTCCTGACTTTC.

CDR3 sequence (DNA): TGTGCCAGCAGCTTTCGGGCAGGAAATGAAAAACTGTTTTTT. Amino acid sequence: CASSFRAGNEKLFF. This sequence joins TRBV5-5 and TRBJ1-4; D remains ambiguous. The V end was cut by 2 bases, the J end by 5 bases, with 10 bases between. In germline, CDR1 is SGHKS, CDR2 YYEKEE (reference sequence). This CDR3 is 14 amino acids long. Supplemented by reference TRBV5-5 and TRBJ1-4, the full variable domain reads DAGVTQSPTHLIKTRGQQVTLRCSPISGHKSVSWYQQVLGQGPQFIFQYYEKEERGRGNFPDRFSARQFPNYSSELNVNALLLGDSALYLCASSFRAGNEKLFFGSGTQLSVL.

The chain combines TRBV27 with TRBJ1-5; 9 positions match TRBD1. The trim removed 6 bases at V and 5 bases at J, leaving 2 bases unmatched. CDR1 and CDR2 from the germline V gene are MNHEY and SMNVEV (reference sequence). The CDR3 contains 13 residues. CDR3 sequence (DNA): TGTGCCAGCAGGGACAGGGGCCATCAGCCCCAGCATTTT. This gives the protein CASRDRGHQPQHF.

The chain uses TRBV15 and TRBJ1-4; D gene ambiguous. Germline V gene sequence: CDR1 LNHNV, CDR2 YYDKDF (reference sequence). This CDR3 comprises 13 residues. Between the trimmed V and J ends, which lost 0 bases and 5 bases, there was a span of 4 bases. The CDR3 coding sequence is TGTGCCACCAGCAGAGATCCGAATGAAAAACTGTTTTTT. This sequence encodes CATSRDPNEKLFF.

As DNA, the CDR3 is TGTGCCTGGAGTGTAGGGACAGGAGCTGGCTACACCTTC. Translation gives CAWSVGTGAGYTF. V usage is TRBV30 and J usage is TRBJ1-2; 8 nucleotides agree with TRBD1. V was pared by 0 bases and J by 7 bases, with 4 bases of the junction left unmatched. Germline values: CDR1 GTSNPN, CDR2 SVGIG (reference sequence). The CDR3 is 13 amino acids.

The rearrangement links TRBV11-2 to TRBJ2-3; 9 nucleotides match TRBD2. There are 18 residues in the CDR3. Trimming cost V 5 bases and J 1 base; bases outside gene matches: 13. Germline loops: CDR1 SGHAT, CDR2 FQNNGV. The CDR3 DNA follows: TGTGCCAGCAGCGCCGGGTCTAGCGGGATGGGGGGCACAGATACGCAGTATTTT. Translating it yields CASSAGSSGMGGTDTQYF. The full variable domain, in which reference TRBV11-2 and TRBJ2-3 provide the parts outside the CDR3, is EAGVAQSPRYKIIEKRQSVAFWCNPISGHATLYWYQQILGQGPKLLIQFQNNGVVDDSQLPKDRFSAERLKGVDSTLKIQPAKLEDSAVYLCASSAGSSGMGGTDTQYFGPGTRLTVL.

The chain has TRBV9 and TRBJ2-1, with D maybe TRBD1 (5 bases). The germline gives CDR1 SGDLS, CDR2 YYNGEE. This CDR3 is built from 14 residues. Trimming left V 0 bases short and J 2 bases short, with 6 bases between. CDR3 bases: TGTGCCAGCAGCGTAGAGGGGCCCTACAATGAGCAGTTCTTC. Protein product: CASSVEGPYNEQFF. Complete variable domain (other parts from reference TRBV9 and TRBJ2-1): DSGVTQTPKHLITATGQRVTLRCSPRSGDLSVYWYQQSLDQGLQFLIQYYNGEERAKGNILERFSAQQFPDLHSELNLSSLELGDSALYFCASSVEGPYNEQFFGPGTRLTVL.

The V call is TRBV3-1 (or the pseudogene TRBV3-2), the J call TRBJ1-3, with D unclear. CDR1 is LGHDT, CDR2 YNNKEL, per germline (reference sequence). V dropped 8 bases and J dropped 5 bases, with 22 bases sitting between them. This CDR3 region has 16 residues. CDR3 amino acids: CASGLRSGRYRNTIYF. In DNA, the CDR3 is TGTGCCAGCGGCCTTAGGTCGGGCAGGTATAGAAACACCATATATTTT.

CDR3 coding DNA: TGTGCCACCAGCAGAGATGTGACAGCCAATCAGCCCCAGCATTTT. Amino acids: CATSRDVTANQPQHF. The chain links TRBV15 to TRBJ1-5; TRBD1 might be the D (5 bases). V dropped 0 bases and J dropped 3 bases, with 9 bases sitting between them. The CDR3 loop spans 15 amino acids. CDR1 LNHNV and CDR2 YYDKDF come from the germline V gene (reference sequence).

The chain is built from TRBV7-9 and TRBJ1-1, with D possibly matching TRBD1 (6 bases). Germline V gene sequence: CDR1 SEHNR, CDR2 FQNEAQ (reference sequence). The V end was cut by 0 bases, the J end by 1 base, with 15 bases between. The CDR3 sequence is 17 residues long. As DNA, the CDR3 is TGTGCCAGCAGCTTAGCCCCCGGGGGCGGGCGGAACACTGAAGCTTTCTTT. It codes for CASSLAPGGGRNTEAFF.

A single count supports this clone. This sequence joins TRBV18 and TRBJ1-1, with 7 positions matching TRBD1. Trimming removed 3 bases from V and 3 bases from J; junction bases left unmatched: 10. In germline, CDR1 is KGHSH, CDR2 LQKENI. This CDR3 is 16 amino acids long. The DNA of the CDR3 is TGTGCCAGCTCACCGACCGAGGGGGCAACGGACACTGAAGCTTTCTTT. Amino acid sequence: CASSPTEGATDTEAFF. The complete variable domain, with remaining parts taken from reference TRBV18 and TRBJ1-1, reads NAGVMQNPRHLVRRRGQEARLRCSPMKGHSHVYWYRQLPEEGLKFMVYLQKENIIDESGMPKERFSAEFPKEGPSILRIQQVVRGDSAAYFCASSPTEGATDTEAFFGQGTRLTVV.

The rearrangement uses TRBV9 and TRBJ2-7; 7 bases line up with TRBD2. The J segment lost 6 bases and the V segment lost 3 bases, leaving 6 bases of the junction unmatched. The CDR3 extends over 13 amino acids. CDR1 is SGDLS and CDR2 is YYNGEE in the germline V gene. CDR3 sequence (DNA): TGTGCCAGCAGCGACCAAGGGAGGGCCGAGCAGTACTTC. Its translation is CASSDQGRAEQYF.

This clone was picked up one time. The CDR3 here is CASSLRDIYYEQYF. The CDR3 DNA sequence: TGTGCCAGCAGTTTAAGGGACATATACTACGAGCAGTACTTC. V and J are TRBV28 and TRBJ2-7; TRBD1 might be the D (6 bases). The length of the CDR3 is 14 residues. Germline lookup yields CDR1 MDHEN and CDR2 SYDVKM. The germline V and J ends were trimmed by 2 bases and 3 bases, with 11 bases remaining between them.

This clone was observed once. The chain recombines TRBV30 with TRBJ2-1; maybe TRBD2 (7 bases). Germline CDR1 reads GTSNPN; CDR2 reads SVGIG (reference sequence). Trimming took 7 bases from V and 2 from J, leaving 15 bases between them. This CDR3 contains 14 residues. The CDR3 DNA reads TGTGCCTCCAAGTCGGGGGGCACCTACAATGAGCAGTTCTTC. Translated, it gives CASKSGGTYNEQFF. The full variable domain, in which reference TRBV30 and TRBJ2-1 provide the parts outside the CDR3, is SQTIHQWPATLVQPVGSPLSLECTVEGTSNPNLYWYRQAAGRGLQLLFYSVGIGQISSEVPQNLSASRPQDRQFILSSKKLLLSDSGFYLCASKSGGTYNEQFFGPGTRLTVL.

This rearrangement joins TRBV4-2 to TRBJ2-6; D gene unclear. The CDR3 runs to 15 residues. Trimming pared 0 bases from V and 1 base from J, leaving 4 bases between. Germline lookup yields CDR1 LGHNA and CDR2 YNFKEQ. The CDR3 sequence is CASSQDASGANVLTF. CDR3 coding DNA: TGTGCCAGCAGCCAAGATGCTTCTGGGGCCAACGTCCTGACTTTC.

V gene TRBV7-9 combines with J gene TRBJ2-3, with a tentative D call TRBD1 (5 bases). Germline V gives CDR1 SEHNR, CDR2 FQNEAQ (reference sequence). V lost 1 base to trimming and J lost 6 bases, with 17 bases between them. CDR3 length: 16 amino acids. The CDR3 sequence is CASSLVAQLKGDTQYF. In nucleotides, the CDR3 is TGTGCCAGCAGCTTAGTAGCTCAGCTTAAGGGGGATACGCAGTATTTT.

The rearrangement uses TRBV9 and TRBJ2-2, with 7 bases fitting TRBD2. The CDR3 is 15 amino acids. The V and J ends lost 4 bases and 5 bases, in that order; junction bases with no gene match: 8. Germline loops: CDR1 SGDLS, CDR2 YYNGEE. This CDR3 is CASSQEGGPTGELFF. CDR3 nucleotide sequence: TGTGCCAGCAGCCAGGAGGGAGGGCCTACCGGGGAGCTGTTTTTT. Full variable domain (outside the CDR3, taken from reference TRBV9 and TRBJ2-2): DSGVTQTPKHLITATGQRVTLRCSPRSGDLSVYWYQQSLDQGLQFLIQYYNGEERAKGNILERFSAQQFPDLHSELNLSSLELGDSALYFCASSQEGGPTGELFFGEGSRLTVL.

J is TRBJ1-1 and V is TRBV19; no clear D. CDR1 LNHDA and CDR2 SQIVND come from the germline V gene (reference sequence). This CDR3 spans 15 amino acids. V gave up 7 bases and J gave up 0 bases, with 15 bases separating them. The CDR3: CASNPGYQMNTEAFF. For the CDR3, the DNA is TGTGCCAGTAACCCCGGATACCAAATGAACACTGAAGCTTTCTTT.

The chain is built from TRBV7-2 and TRBJ1-2; D is undetermined. V shed 2 bases and J shed 0 bases, with 10 bases lying between them. This CDR3 spans 15 amino acids. Germline values: CDR1 SGHTA, CDR2 FQGNSA. CDR3 bases: TGTGCCAGCAGCTTAACGGTCAATCCTAACTATGGCTACACCTTC. It specifies CASSLTVNPNYGYTF.

The chain has TRBV10-2 and TRBJ1-5, with a weak D call TRBD1 (5 bases). The CDR3 sequence is 14 residues long. Germline lookup yields CDR1 WSHSY and CDR2 SAAADI. V lost 2 bases to trimming and J lost 1 base, with 6 bases between them. CDR3 in amino acids: CASSEGASNQPQHF. The CDR3 DNA reads as TGCGCCAGCAGTGAGGGGGCCAGCAATCAGCCCCAGCATTTT.